The source of this TCR beta chain is a study of CD8+ T cells in alopecia areata. On the study more broadly: Affected scalp percentage set treated patients' severity scores. Study results and limitations: Having one nonresponder leaves uncertain how baseline CD8+ expansion relates to response.

Treatment denoted: oral pan-JAK inhibitor, 5-10 mg twice daily. There are 12 residues in the CDR3. V was shortened by 3 bases and J by 8 bases, with 6 bases between the two germline ends. In germline, CDR1 is SGDLS, CDR2 YYNGEE. Following extraction, RNA underwent reverse transcription to cDNA, which served as the sequencing template. Method: immunoSEQ multiplex PCR; TCRdb's copy keeps in-frame clones and lacks some. Here the sample spans about 300,000 clones, 58% being singletons. This clone was seen a handful of times. Its matching antigen is unknown. This sample comprised CD4+ T cells sorted from blood, obtained at week 24, from a patient treated with tofacitinib. The clonotype comes from a human donor with alopecia areata. The chain joins TRBV9 to TRBJ1-6; D remains unclear. CDR3 nucleotides: TGTGCCAGCAGCGACACTTATTCACCCCTCCACTTT. Translation: CASSDTYSPLHF.